The 10 T cell receptor beta chains listed next were all sequenced from one sample in a study of brain T cells in children with intractable seizures (dated by TCRdb to the early 2020s). The time point label for this specimen denotes: resected brain tissue, or blood drawn just prior to surgery. The method was the immunoSEQ multiplex PCR assay. What TCRdb holds here is the immuneACCESS table cut down to in-frame rearrangements. Part of the clones is not present; checked against another copy, under half of the missing clones reflect an unresolved V gene, and the others are unexplained. The sample table shows 75,000 to 80,000 clones, and approximately 94% are seen once. Less than 2% of the sample is taken by the ten largest. The sample consisted of peripheral blood, taken at surgery. These receptors came from a boy younger than two with tuberous sclerosis and intractable seizures.

The chain combines TRBV13 with TRBJ1-2, with D unclear. The CDR3 is 12 amino acids. The germline V and J ends were trimmed by 3 bases and 2 bases, with 4 bases remaining between them. Germline assignment: CDR1 PRHDT and CDR2 FYEKMQ (reference sequence). Written as DNA, the CDR3 is TGTGCCAGCAGCTTGAGGAACTATGGCTACACCTTC. Amino acid sequence: CASSLRNYGYTF.

V is TRBV20-1 and J is TRBJ2-1; D is uncertain. Trimming removed 0 bases from V and 8 bases from J, with 5 bases in between. The CDR3 has 11 amino acids. Germline V gene lookup returns CDR1 DFQATT and CDR2 SNEGSKA (reference sequence). The CDR3 loop reads CSAREVYEQFF. In DNA form, the CDR3 reads TGCAGTGCTAGAGAGGTCTATGAGCAGTTCTTC.

The chain employs TRBV5-1 and TRBJ2-5; possibly TRBD1 or TRBD2 for D (5 bases each). This CDR3 contains 16 residues. Germline V CDR1 and CDR2: SGHRS, YFSETQ. V shed 0 bases and J shed 5 bases, with 17 bases lying between them. The CDR3 reads CASSLEGLALWETQYF. The CDR3 DNA is TGCGCCAGCAGCTTGGAGGGGCTAGCCCTATGGGAGACCCAGTACTTC.

The chain recombines TRBV5-1 with TRBJ1-1, with D possibly matching TRBD1 (5 bases). The CDR3 sequence is 15 residues long. The V and J ends lost 4 bases and 1 base respectively, with 14 bases between them. Germline V gene lookup returns CDR1 SGHRS and CDR2 YFSETQ. The CDR3 loop reads CASSGLGVPNTEAFF. In nucleotides, the CDR3 is TGCGCCAGCAGCGGATTGGGGGTTCCGAACACTGAAGCTTTCTTT.

This chain connects TRBV19 to TRBJ2-3; D remains unclear. The CDR3 runs to 14 residues. The germline gives CDR1 LNHDA, CDR2 SQIVND (reference sequence). The V and J ends lost 9 bases and 0 bases respectively, with 13 bases between them. CDR3 loop: CASRPLPSTDTQYF. As DNA, the CDR3 is TGTGCCAGCAGACCCCTCCCTAGCACAGATACGCAGTATTTT.

This sequence joins TRBV2 and TRBJ1-2, with D maybe TRBD1 (6 bases). V lost 4 bases to trimming and J lost 3 bases, with 18 bases between them. The CDR3 runs to 16 residues. Germline V CDR1 and CDR2: SNHLY, FYNNEI. CDR3 in amino acids: CASSGGARVGHYGYTF. Here the CDR3 DNA reads TGTGCCAGCAGTGGGGGGGCACGGGTCGGGCACTATGGCTACACCTTC.

The chain links TRBV11-2 to TRBJ2-3, with 7 positions matching TRBD2. Germline CDR1 SGHAT, CDR2 FQNNGV. CDR3 length: 15 amino acids. Trimming at V came to 5 bases and at J to 0 bases, leaving 5 bases not matched to a gene. The CDR3 protein is CASSLRGVSTDTQYF. The CDR3 DNA follows: TGTGCCAGCAGCCTACGGGGGGTCAGCACAGATACGCAGTATTTT.

The sample holds a few counts of this clone. The J gene is TRBJ1-5, the V gene TRBV25-1, with D hard to call. Trimming pared 2 bases from V and 0 bases from J, leaving 5 bases between. CDR3 length: 14 amino acids. Germline CDR1 reads MGHDK; CDR2 reads SYGVNS. The DNA of the CDR3 is TGTGCCAGCAGTGAAGGCCTTAGCAATCAGCCCCAGCATTTT. This gives the protein CASSEGLSNQPQHF.

This clone has just one count. The rearrangement links TRBV19 to TRBJ2-1; D not certain. V shed 10 bases and J shed 4 bases, with 8 bases lying between them. There are 11 residues in the CDR3. The germline V gene has CDR1 LNHDA and CDR2 SQIVND (reference sequence). The CDR3 bases are TGTGCCACTGGGCTTTACAATGAGCAGTTCTTC. Its protein is CATGLYNEQFF.

The gene calls are TRBV5-1 and TRBJ2-3; 10 nucleotides line up with TRBD2. The ends lost 4 bases at V and 4 bases at J; junction bases unmatched: 6. From germline, CDR1 is SGHRS and CDR2 YFSETQ. The CDR3 spans 15 residues. CDR3 in DNA: TGCGCCAGCAGCATTGGACTAGCGGTGGCAGATACGCAGTATTTT. Residues: CASSIGLAVADTQYF.